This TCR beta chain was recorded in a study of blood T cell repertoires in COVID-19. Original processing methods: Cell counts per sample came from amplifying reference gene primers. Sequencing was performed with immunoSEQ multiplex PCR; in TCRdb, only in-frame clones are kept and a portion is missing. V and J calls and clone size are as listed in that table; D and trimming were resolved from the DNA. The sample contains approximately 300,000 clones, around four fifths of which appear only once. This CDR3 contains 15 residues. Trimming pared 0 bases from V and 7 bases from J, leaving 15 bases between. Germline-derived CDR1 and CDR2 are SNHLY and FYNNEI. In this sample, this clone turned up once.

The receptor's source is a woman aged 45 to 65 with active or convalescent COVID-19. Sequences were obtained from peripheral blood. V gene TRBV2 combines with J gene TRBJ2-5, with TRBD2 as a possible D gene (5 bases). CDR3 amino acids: CASSEARRASGTQYF. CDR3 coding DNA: TGTGCCAGCAGTGAAGCACGGCGGGCCAGCGGGACCCAGTACTTC.